This TCR beta chain was captured by sequencing in a study of blood T cells in healthy people across ages. The use of a sample-barcoded 5' primer and a J-beta primer mix characterized a second PCR of about 7 to 12 cycles. TCRdb recomputed calls from the 5' RACE reads with MiXCR, one row per CDR3 protein. The table shows 580,000 or so distinct CDR3 sequences, with roughly 48% occurring only once. The length of the CDR3 is 15 residues. V lost 0 bases and J lost 5; bases outside the gene matches: 6. The germline V gene has CDR1 SGHRS and CDR2 YFSETQ. The sequence derives from a man older than 75 in good health. The sample taken for sequencing was blood. The gene calls are TRBV5-1 and TRBJ2-5; 8 bases match TRBD1. CDR3 loop: CASSLAGTGYETQYF. The CDR3 nucleotides read TGCGCCAGCAGCTTGGCTGGGACAGGTTATGAGACCCAGTACTTC.